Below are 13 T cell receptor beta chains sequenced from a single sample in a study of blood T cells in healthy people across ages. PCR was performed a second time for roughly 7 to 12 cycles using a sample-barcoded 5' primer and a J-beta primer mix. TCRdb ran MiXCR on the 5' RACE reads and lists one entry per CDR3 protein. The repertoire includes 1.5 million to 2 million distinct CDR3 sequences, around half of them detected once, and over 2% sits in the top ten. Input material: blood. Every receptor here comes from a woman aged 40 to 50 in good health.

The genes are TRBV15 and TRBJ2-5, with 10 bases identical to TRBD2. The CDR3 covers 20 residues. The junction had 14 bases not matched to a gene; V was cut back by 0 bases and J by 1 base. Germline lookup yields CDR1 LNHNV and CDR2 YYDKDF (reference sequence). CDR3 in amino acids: CATSRDLGLAGAQSQETQYF. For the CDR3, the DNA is TGTGCCACCAGCAGAGATTTAGGTCTAGCGGGGGCCCAAAGCCAAGAGACCCAGTACTTC.

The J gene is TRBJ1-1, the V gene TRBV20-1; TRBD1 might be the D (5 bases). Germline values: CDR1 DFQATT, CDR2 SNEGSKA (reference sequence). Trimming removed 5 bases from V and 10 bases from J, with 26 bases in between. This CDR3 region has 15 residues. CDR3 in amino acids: CSASLGGSRSSGAFF. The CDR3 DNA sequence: TGCAGTGCTTCCCTCGGGGGTTCCCGATCATCCGGAGCTTTCTTT.

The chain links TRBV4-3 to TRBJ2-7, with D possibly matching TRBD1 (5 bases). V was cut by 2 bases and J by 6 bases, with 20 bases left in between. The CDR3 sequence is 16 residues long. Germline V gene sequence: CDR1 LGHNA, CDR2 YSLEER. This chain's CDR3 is CASSQYPRALTIEQYF. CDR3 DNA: TGCGCCAGCAGCCAATACCCCAGGGCCCTTACGATCGAGCAGTACTTC.

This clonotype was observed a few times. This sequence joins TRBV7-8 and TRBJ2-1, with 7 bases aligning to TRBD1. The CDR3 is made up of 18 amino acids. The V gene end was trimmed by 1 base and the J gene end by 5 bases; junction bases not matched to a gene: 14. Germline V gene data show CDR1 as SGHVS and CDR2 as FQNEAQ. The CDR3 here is CASSLGRGLAAVNNEQFF. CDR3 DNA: TGTGCCAGCAGCTTAGGTAGGGGGCTAGCCGCAGTTAACAATGAGCAGTTCTTC. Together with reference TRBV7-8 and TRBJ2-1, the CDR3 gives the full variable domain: GAGVSQSPRYKVAKRGQDVALRCDPISGHVSLFWYQQALGQGPEFLTYFQNEAQLDKSGLPSDRFFAERPEGSVSTLKIQRTQQEDSAVYLCASSLGRGLAAVNNEQFFGPGTRLTVL.

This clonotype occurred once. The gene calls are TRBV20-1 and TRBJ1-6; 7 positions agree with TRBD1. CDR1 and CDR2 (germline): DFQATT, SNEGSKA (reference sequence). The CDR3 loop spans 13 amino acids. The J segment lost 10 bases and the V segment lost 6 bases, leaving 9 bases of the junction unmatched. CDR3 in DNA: TGCAGTGCACCTGGCGGGACAGCGTCACCCCTCCACTTT. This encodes CSAPGGTASPLHF.

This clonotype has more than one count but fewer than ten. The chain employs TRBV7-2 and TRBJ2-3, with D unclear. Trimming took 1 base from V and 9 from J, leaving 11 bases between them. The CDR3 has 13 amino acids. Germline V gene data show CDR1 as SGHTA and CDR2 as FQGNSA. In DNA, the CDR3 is TGTGCCAGCAGCTTAGAGTCAGGAGCCACGCAGTATTTT. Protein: CASSLESGATQYF.

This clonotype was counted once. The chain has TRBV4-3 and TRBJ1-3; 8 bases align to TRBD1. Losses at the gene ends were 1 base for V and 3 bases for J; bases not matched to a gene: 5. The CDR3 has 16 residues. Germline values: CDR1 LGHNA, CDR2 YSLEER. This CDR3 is CASSQGQGFFGNTIYF. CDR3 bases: TGCGCCAGCAGCCAAGGACAGGGGTTTTTTGGAAACACCATATATTTT.

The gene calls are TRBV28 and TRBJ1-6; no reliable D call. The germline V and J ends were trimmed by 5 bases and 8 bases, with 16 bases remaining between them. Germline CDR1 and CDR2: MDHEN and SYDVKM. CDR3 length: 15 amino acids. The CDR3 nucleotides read TGTGCCAGCAGTCTAGACGTCGTGGGTCATTCACCCCTCCACTTT. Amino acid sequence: CASSLDVVGHSPLHF.

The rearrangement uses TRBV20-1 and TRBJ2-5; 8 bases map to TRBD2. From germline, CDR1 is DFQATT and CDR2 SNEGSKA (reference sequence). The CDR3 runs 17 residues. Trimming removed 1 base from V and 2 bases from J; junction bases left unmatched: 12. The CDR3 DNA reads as TGCAGTGCTAGAGGCTTCCGGGGGGGGGCAAGGCAAGAGACCCAGTACTTC. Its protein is CSARGFRGGARQETQYF.

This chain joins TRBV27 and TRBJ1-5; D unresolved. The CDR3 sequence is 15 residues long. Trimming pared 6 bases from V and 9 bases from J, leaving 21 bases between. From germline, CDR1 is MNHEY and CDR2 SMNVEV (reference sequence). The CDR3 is CASSPGRVSPMPQHF. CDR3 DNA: TGTGCCAGCAGCCCAGGACGGGTAAGCCCCATGCCCCAGCATTTT.

The CDR3 DNA reads TGTGCCAGCAGTAGAAGGTGGGACCCCACCCCCTACGAGCAGTACTTC. Its protein is CASSRRWDPTPYEQYF. The V call is TRBV6-2 or TRBV6-3, the J call TRBJ2-7, with D perhaps given as TRBD1 or TRBD2 (5 bases each). The CDR3 has 16 amino acids. Trimming took off 5 bases at V and 2 bases at J, with 19 bases between the two ends. CDR1 and CDR2 (germline): MNHEY, SVGEGT.

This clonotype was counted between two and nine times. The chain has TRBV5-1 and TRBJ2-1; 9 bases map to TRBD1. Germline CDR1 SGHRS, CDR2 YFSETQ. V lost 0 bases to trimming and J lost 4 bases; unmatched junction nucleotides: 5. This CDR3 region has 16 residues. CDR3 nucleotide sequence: TGCGCCAGCAGCTTGGGAGGGACAGGGTTTTACAATGAGCAGTTCTTC. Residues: CASSLGGTGFYNEQFF. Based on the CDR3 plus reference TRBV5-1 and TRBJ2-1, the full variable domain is KAGVTQTPRYLIKTRGQQVTLSCSPISGHRSVSWYQQTPGQGLQFLFEYFSETQRNKGNFPGRFSGRQFSNSRSEMNVSTLELGDSALYLCASSLGGTGFYNEQFFGPGTRLTVL.

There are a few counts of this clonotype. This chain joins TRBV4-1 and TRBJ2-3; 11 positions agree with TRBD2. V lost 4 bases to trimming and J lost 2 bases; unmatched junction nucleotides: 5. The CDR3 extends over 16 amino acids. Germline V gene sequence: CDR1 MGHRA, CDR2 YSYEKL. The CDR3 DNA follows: TGCGCCAGCAGCCTGGGACTAGCGGACCTCACAGATACGCAGTATTTT. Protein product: CASSLGLADLTDTQYF.